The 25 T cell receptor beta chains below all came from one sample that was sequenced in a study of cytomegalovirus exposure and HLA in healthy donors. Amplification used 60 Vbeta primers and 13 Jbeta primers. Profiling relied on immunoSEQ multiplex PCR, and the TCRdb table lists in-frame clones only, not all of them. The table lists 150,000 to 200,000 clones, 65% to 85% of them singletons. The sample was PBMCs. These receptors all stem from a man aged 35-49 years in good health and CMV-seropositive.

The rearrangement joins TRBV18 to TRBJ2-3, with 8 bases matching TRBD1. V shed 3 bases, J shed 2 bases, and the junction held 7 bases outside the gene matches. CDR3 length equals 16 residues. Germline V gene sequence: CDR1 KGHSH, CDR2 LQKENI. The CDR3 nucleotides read TGTGCCAGCTCACCGACCGGGACAGGCCTCACAGATACGCAGTATTTT. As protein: CASSPTGTGLTDTQYF.

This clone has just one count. The CDR3 DNA follows: TGTGCCGCGACCCTGCTAGCGAACACCGGGGAGCTGTTTTTT. Translated, it gives CAATLLANTGELFF. The gene calls are TRBV6-6 and TRBJ2-2; D is ambiguous. Trimming took off 11 bases at V and 0 bases at J, with 13 bases between the two ends. This CDR3 comprises 14 residues. Germline V lookup: CDR1 MNHNY, CDR2 SVGAGI (reference sequence).

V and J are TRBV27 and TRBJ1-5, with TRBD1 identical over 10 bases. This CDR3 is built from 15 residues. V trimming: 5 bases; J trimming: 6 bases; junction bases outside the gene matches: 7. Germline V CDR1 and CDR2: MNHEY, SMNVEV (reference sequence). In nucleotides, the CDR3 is TGTGCCAGCAGTCCAAGGGACAGGGGTAGTCAGCCCCAGCATTTT. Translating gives CASSPRDRGSQPQHF.

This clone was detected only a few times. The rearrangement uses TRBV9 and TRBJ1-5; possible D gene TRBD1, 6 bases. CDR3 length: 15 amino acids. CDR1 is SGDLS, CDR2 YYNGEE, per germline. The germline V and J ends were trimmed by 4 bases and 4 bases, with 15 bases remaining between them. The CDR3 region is CASSLTGIGNQPQHF. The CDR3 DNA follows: TGTGCCAGCAGCCTAACAGGGATCGGAAATCAGCCCCAGCATTTT.

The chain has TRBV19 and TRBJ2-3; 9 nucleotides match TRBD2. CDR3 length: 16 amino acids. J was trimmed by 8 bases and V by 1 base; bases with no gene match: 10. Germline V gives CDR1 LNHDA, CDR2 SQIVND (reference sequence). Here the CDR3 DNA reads TGTGCCAGTAGTATAGTTAGCGGGAGCTCGTCGGGTACGCAGTATTTT. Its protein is CASSIVSGSSSGTQYF.

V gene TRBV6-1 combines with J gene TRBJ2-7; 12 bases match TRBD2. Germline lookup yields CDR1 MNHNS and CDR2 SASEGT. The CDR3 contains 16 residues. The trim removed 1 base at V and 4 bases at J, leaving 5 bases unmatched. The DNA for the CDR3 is TGTGCCAGCAGTGAAGGTCCTAGCGGGGGGGTGTACGAGCAGTACTTC. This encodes CASSEGPSGGVYEQYF.

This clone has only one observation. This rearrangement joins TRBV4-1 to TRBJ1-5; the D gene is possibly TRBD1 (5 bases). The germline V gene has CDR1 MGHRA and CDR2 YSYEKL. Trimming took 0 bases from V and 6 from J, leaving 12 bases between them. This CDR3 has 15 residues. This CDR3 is CASSQDDRAGQPQHF. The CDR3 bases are TGCGCCAGCAGCCAAGACGACAGAGCTGGTCAGCCCCAGCATTTT.

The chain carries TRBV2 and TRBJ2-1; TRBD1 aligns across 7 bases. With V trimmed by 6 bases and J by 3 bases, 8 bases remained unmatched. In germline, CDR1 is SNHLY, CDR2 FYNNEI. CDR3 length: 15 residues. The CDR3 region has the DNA TGTGCCAGCAGCCGACAGGGAGTCGGCTACAATGAGCAGTTCTTC. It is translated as CASSRQGVGYNEQFF.

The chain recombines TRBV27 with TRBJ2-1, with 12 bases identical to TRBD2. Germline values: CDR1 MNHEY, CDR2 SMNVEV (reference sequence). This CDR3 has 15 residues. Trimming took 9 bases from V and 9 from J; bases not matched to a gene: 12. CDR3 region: CASKRASGGAGEQFF. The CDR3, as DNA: TGTGCCAGTAAGCGGGCTAGCGGGGGGGCAGGTGAGCAGTTCTTC.

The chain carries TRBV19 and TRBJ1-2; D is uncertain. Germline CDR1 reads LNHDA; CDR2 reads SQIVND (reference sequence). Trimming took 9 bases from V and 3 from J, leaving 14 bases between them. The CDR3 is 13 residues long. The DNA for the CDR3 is TGTGCCAGCAGGTTGTCTTTAGACTATGGCTACACCTTC. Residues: CASRLSLDYGYTF.

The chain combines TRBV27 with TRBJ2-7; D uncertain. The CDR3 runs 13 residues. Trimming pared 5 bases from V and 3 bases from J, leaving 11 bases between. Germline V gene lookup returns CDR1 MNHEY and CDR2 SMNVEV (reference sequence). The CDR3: CASSPTQFYEQYF. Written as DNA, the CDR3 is TGTGCCAGCAGTCCGACACAATTCTACGAGCAGTACTTC.

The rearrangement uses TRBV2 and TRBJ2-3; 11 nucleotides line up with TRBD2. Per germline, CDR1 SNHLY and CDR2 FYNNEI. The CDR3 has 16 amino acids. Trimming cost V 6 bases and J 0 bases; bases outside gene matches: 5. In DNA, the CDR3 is TGTGCCAGCAGAGGGACTAGCGGATCTAGCACAGATACGCAGTATTTT. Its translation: CASRGTSGSSTDTQYF. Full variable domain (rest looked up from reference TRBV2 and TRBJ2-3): EPEVTQTPSHQVTQMGQEVILRCVPISNHLYFYWYRQILGQKVEFLVSFYNNEISEKSEIFDDQFSVERPDGSNFTLKIRSTKLEDSAMYFCASRGTSGSSTDTQYFGPGTRLTVL.

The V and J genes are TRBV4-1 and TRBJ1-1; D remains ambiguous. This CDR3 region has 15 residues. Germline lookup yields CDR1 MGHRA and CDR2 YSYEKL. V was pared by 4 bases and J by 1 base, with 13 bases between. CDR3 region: CASSLPAAPNTEAFF. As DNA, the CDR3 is TGCGCCAGCAGCCTTCCGGCGGCCCCGAACACTGAAGCTTTCTTT.

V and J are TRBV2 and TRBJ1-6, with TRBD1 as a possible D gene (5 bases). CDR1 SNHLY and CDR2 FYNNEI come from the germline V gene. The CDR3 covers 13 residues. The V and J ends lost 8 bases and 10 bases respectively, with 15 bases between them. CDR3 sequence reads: CASGAREDSPLHF. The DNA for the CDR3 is TGTGCCAGCGGGGCACGCGAGGACTCACCCCTCCACTTT.

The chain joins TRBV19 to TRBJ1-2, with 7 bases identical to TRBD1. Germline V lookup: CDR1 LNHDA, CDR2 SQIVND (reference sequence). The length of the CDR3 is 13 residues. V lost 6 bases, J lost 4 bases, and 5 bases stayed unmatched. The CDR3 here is CASSDRDGYGYTF. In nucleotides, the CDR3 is TGTGCCAGTAGCGACAGGGATGGCTATGGCTACACCTTC. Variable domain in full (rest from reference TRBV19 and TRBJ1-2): DGGITQSPKYLFRKEGQNVTLSCEQNLNHDAMYWYRQDPGQGLRLIYYSQIVNDFQKGDIAEGYSVSREKKESFPLTVTSAQKNPTAFYLCASSDRDGYGYTFGSGTRLTVV.

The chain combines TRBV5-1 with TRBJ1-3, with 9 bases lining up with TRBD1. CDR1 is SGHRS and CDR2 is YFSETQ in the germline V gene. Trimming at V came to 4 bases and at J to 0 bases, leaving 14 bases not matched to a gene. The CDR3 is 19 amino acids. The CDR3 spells CASSPRSTGGTTSGNTIYF. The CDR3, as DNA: TGCGCCAGCAGCCCGAGATCGACAGGGGGTACAACCTCTGGAAACACCATATATTTT.

The CDR3 is CASSLGRLQGSSYNSPLHF. In DNA form, the CDR3 reads TGCGCCAGCAGCTTGGGGCGGCTACAGGGAAGCTCCTATAATTCACCCCTCCACTTT. This chain uses TRBV5-1 with TRBJ1-6; D might be TRBD1 (6 bases). V was trimmed by 0 bases and J by 0 bases, leaving 16 bases between them. The CDR3 sequence is 19 residues long. Germline V gives CDR1 SGHRS, CDR2 YFSETQ.

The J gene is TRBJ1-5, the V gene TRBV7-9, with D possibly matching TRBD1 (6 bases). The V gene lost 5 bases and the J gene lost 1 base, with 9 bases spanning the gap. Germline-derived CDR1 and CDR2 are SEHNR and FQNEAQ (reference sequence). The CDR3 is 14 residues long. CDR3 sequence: CASSQTGSNQPQHF. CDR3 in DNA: TGTGCCAGCAGCCAGACAGGAAGCAATCAGCCCCAGCATTTT.

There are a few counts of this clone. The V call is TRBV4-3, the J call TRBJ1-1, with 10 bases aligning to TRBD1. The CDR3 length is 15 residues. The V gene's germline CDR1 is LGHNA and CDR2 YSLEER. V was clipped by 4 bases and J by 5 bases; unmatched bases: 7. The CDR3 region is CASSPQGQGGTEAFF. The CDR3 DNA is TGCGCCAGCAGCCCCCAAGGACAGGGGGGGACTGAAGCTTTCTTT.

The DNA of the CDR3 is TGTGCCAGCAGCTTGGAGGCGACAGCCCTCTCTGGAAACACCATATATTTT. Protein product: CASSLEATALSGNTIYF. The rearrangement uses TRBV5-6 and TRBJ1-3; tentatively, D is TRBD1 (5 bases). Looked up from germline, CDR1 is SGHDT and CDR2 is YYEEEE. This CDR3 is 17 amino acids long. The ends were cut back, 0 bases at V and 0 bases at J, with 13 bases in the middle.

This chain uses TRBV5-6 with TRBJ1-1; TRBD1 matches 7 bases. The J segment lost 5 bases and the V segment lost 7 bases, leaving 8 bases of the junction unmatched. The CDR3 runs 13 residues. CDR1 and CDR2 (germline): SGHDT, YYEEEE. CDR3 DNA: TGTGCCAGCCGCAACAGGGGTGGGACTGAAGCTTTCTTT. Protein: CASRNRGGTEAFF.

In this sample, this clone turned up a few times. CDR3 region: CSVGPGTGGGYTF. CDR3 sequence (DNA): TGCAGCGTTGGGCCCGGGACAGGGGGTGGCTACACCTTC. This sequence joins TRBV29-1 and TRBJ1-2; 11 bases are shared with TRBD1. The CDR3 spans 13 residues. V lost 4 bases and J lost 7; bases outside the gene matches: 5. CDR1 is SQVTM and CDR2 is ANQGSEA in the germline V gene.

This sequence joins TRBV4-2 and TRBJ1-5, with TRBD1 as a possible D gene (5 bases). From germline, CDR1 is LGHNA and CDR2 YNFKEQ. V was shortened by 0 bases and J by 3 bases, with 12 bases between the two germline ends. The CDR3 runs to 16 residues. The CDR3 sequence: CASSQELRGFNQPQHF. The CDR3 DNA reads TGTGCCAGCAGCCAAGAGTTAAGGGGCTTCAATCAGCCCCAGCATTTT.

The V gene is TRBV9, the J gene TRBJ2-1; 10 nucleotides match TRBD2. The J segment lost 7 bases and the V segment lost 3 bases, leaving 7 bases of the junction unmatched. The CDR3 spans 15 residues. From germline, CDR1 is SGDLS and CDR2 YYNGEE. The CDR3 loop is CASSDGLAVPNEQFF. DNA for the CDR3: TGTGCCAGCAGCGACGGACTAGCGGTACCGAATGAGCAGTTCTTC.

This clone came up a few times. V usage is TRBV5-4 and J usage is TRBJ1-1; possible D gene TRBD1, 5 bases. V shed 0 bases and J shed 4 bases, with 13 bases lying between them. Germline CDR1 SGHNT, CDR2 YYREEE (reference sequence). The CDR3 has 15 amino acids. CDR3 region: CASSLGGRGGTEAFF. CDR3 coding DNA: TGTGCCAGCAGCTTGGGCGGTCGGGGGGGCACTGAAGCTTTCTTT.